This record concerns one TCR beta chain sequence. The antigen is undetermined. The record originates from a study of T cell responses to AZD1222 COVID-19 vaccine. Study-wide findings and caveats: AZD1222 recipients seropositive at baseline numbered only 5 to 7. Among vaccine-associated CD4 TCRs, coverage spanned spike, with dominance at 160-218 and 743-854. Donors skewed white British and female; clonal diversity was possibly underestimated. Following two doses of AZD1222, Spike-specific TCR breadth and depth rose.

Profiled with immunoSEQ multiplex PCR; TCRdb holds only in-frame clones, not every one. The table lists over 130,000 clones, roughly nine tenths of them singletons. CDR3 length: 15 amino acids. Germline-derived CDR1 and CDR2 are MNHEY and SVGEGT. V lost 2 bases and J 3 bases, leaving 14 bases between the germline ends. The chain uses TRBV6-2 or TRBV6-3 and TRBJ2-7, with D perhaps being TRBD1 or TRBD2 (5 bases each). Sequenced here: peripheral blood, sampled 28 days after the second AZD1222 dose. This clonotype was sampled from an adult who received the AZD1222 COVID-19 vaccine. CDR3 in DNA: TGTGCCAGCAGTTACGGGAGCGGACAAGTCTACGAGCAGTACTTC. Residues: CASSYGSGQVYEQYF.